This T cell receptor beta chain was obtained from a study of beta chain features in type 1 diabetes. Whole-study results and caveats: More deletions and fewer insertions at VDJ junctions were found in patients with type 1 diabetes. The cDNA sequencing approach could over-represent high-TCR-expressing cells. A closer apparent resemblance between naive, central memory and Treg TCRB repertoires was seen in patients than in healthy donors.

Of the isolated RNA, all was reverse transcribed, and so the sequenced material was expressed TCRB transcripts. The data were produced by immunoSEQ multiplex PCR, yet TCRdb's version contains in-frame clones alone and is incomplete. The sample lists under 90,000 clones; roughly 34% were seen once. Sorting that relied on CD45RO/CCR7/CD25/CD127/CD95/CD27 yielded CD4+ naive, central memory, regulatory and stem cell-like memory cells. There are 15 residues in the CDR3. Trimming pared 3 bases from V and 4 bases from J, leaving 15 bases between. The V gene's germline CDR1 is MGHRA and CDR2 YSYEKL. With regard to this clone: Its antigen is unidentified.

This sequence was found in a woman between 18 and 29 years old in good health. This chain joins TRBV4-1 and TRBJ1-2; possibly TRBD1 for D (5 bases). The sequencing sample was made of stem cell memory CD4+ T cells from blood. The CDR3 loop reads CASSHPVGGTYGYTF. CDR3 coding DNA: TGCGCCAGCAGCCACCCCGTCGGAGGGACCTATGGCTACACCTTC.